These T cell receptor beta chains were read from a single sample in a study of T-cell memory formation after mild COVID-19. Each CDR3 protein gets one entry after TCRdb re-called the 5' RACE reads with MiXCR. This sample yields about 290,000 distinct CDR3 sequences, of which around a sixth are seen a single time; roughly a fifth belongs to the top ten. The source material was PBMCs or a T cell subset sorted from them (not recorded which). These receptors all stem from a man aged 18-30 years who had mild COVID-19 (a few samples of this study predate the infection). Cell type and time point are not known. Both conserved end residues are part of each CDR3. D genes are given only for firm matches. Clone size is not always given. Where it is, it says once, few, many or a class for expanded clones.

cdr3_nt | cdr3_aa | clone_size | j_call | d_call | v_call
TGTGCCAGCAGCCCTTCCGGGACAGGGGTCACCGGGGAGCTGTTTTTT | CASSPSGTGVTGELFF | - | TRBJ2-2 | TRBD1 | TRBV7-9
TGTGCCAGCAGTTACTCACGGTCGGCCGGGGAGCTGTTTTTT | CASSYSRSAGELFF | few | TRBJ2-2 | - | TRBV6-5
TGTGCCAGCAGCGCAGCGGGGGAGAACACCGGGGAGCTGTTTTTT | CASSAAGENTGELFF | few | TRBJ2-2 | TRBD2 | TRBV4-2
TGTGCCAGCAGTGCCAGGGGTGAGCAGCCCCAGCATTTT | CASSARGEQPQHF | - | TRBJ1-5 | - | TRBV6-6
TGTGCCAGCAGCTTGGCCCACGGGAGTAGTACCGACTTC | CASSLAHGSSTDF | - | TRBJ2-7 | - | TRBV7-8
TGTGCCAGCAGTGACTCGGGGGGGGGCGGAGATACGCAGTATTTT | CASSDSGGGGDTQYF | - | TRBJ2-3 | - | TRBV6-4
TGTGCCAGCAGCTTGACTAGCGGAAGAAGTAATGAGCAGTTCTTC | CASSLTSGRSNEQFF | many | TRBJ2-1 | TRBD2 | TRBV7-6
TGTGCCAGCAGCTGGGAGCGGGGGGGCCTCACCGGGGAGCTGTTTTTT | CASSWERGGLTGELFF | - | TRBJ2-2 | TRBD2 | TRBV7-6
TGCAGTGCTACGGCGTTTGGGGCCAACGTCCTGACTTTC | CSATAFGANVLTF | few | TRBJ2-6 | - | TRBV20-1
TGTGCCAGCAGGGTACAGGGGGCCGAGACCCAGTACTTC | CASRVQGAETQYF | - | TRBJ2-5 | TRBD1 | TRBV12-3/TRBV12-4
TGTGCCATCAGAGGGACCTCCTACGAGCAGTACTTC | CAIRGTSYEQYF | few | TRBJ2-7 | - | TRBV10-3
TGTGCCAGCAGCTTAGAAGTGTCTAGGGCTGGGGCCCAGTACTTC | CASSLEVSRAGAQYF | many | TRBJ2-5 | - | TRBV7-2
TGTGCCAGCAGCTTAACAGCTCATGGGGATAGTTCACCCCTCCACTTT | CASSLTAHGDSSPLHF | few | TRBJ1-6 | - | TRBV7-3
TGTGCCAGCAGGAAAGGGCAGGGGGCTTACTATGGCTACACCTTC | CASRKGQGAYYGYTF | few | TRBJ1-2 | TRBD1 | TRBV9
TGTGCCAGCAGTTTAACGGGGTTTTCAGGGATGGAGCAGTTCTTC | CASSLTGFSGMEQFF | - | TRBJ2-1 | - | TRBV12-3/TRBV12-4
TGTGCCAGCAGCTTGGCCCGTATCTTCACCGGGGAGCTGTTTTTT | CASSLARIFTGELFF | - | TRBJ2-2 | - | TRBV5-6
TGCAGCGTTGATCGGGCAGTCGGGAACTATGGCTACACCTTC | CSVDRAVGNYGYTF | many | TRBJ1-2 | - | TRBV29-1
TGTGCCAGCAGTTATCGGGGGGCAGGGGAGACCCAGTACTTC | CASSYRGAGETQYF | few | TRBJ2-5 | - | TRBV27
TGCAGTGCTAGGTTTGCGGTCTACAATGAGCAGTTCTTC | CSARFAVYNEQFF | few | TRBJ2-1 | - | TRBV20-1
TGTGCCAGCAGTTTTCTGGGACAGGGGAGAACTGAAGCTTTCTTT | CASSFLGQGRTEAFF | few | TRBJ1-1 | TRBD1 | TRBV6-5
TGCAGTGCTGGGACAGGAGGGGAAAAACTGTTTTTT | CSAGTGGEKLFF | - | TRBJ1-4 | TRBD1 | TRBV20-1
TGTGCCCTAAGCACCAAGGGTGGCTACACCTTC | CALSTKGGYTF | few | TRBJ1-2 | - | TRBV30
TGTGCCAGCAGCCGACCCGGGACTAGATCGGGCAGACGGACCGGGGAGCTGTTTTTT | CASSRPGTRSGRRTGELFF | - | TRBJ2-2 | TRBD2 | TRBV5-6
TGCAGTGCTAGATCGAGCGGGGGGGCCAATGAGCAGTTCTTC | CSARSSGGANEQFF | - | TRBJ2-1 | TRBD2 | TRBV20-1
TGCGCCAGCAACAGTCTGACCGTGAACACTGAAGCTTTCTTT | CASNSLTVNTEAFF | - | TRBJ1-1 | - | TRBV5-1
TGTGCCAGCAGTTACATACTCTCTGGGGCCAACGTCCTGACTTTC | CASSYILSGANVLTF | few | TRBJ2-6 | - | TRBV6-5
TGTGCCAGCAGCTTCGGACAGCCTGGCGGGACCCAGTACTTC | CASSFGQPGGTQYF | few | TRBJ2-5 | - | TRBV7-7
TGTGCCAGCAGCAAGAGGGACCTTTTCTTCTACACCTTC | CASSKRDLFFYTF | - | TRBJ1-2 | - | TRBV21-1
TGCGCCAGCAGCCAGATAGGACGGGGGGCTGACAATGAGCAGTTCTTC | CASSQIGRGADNEQFF | few | TRBJ2-1 | - | TRBV4-1
TGTGCCAGCAGCTCCGGACTAGTTCTAGATACGCAGTATTTT | CASSSGLVLDTQYF | few | TRBJ2-3 | TRBD2 | TRBV5-5
TGTGCCAGCAGCCTGCGGGGGAACACCGGGGAGCTGTTTTTT | CASSLRGNTGELFF | many | TRBJ2-2 | - | TRBV3-1
TGCGCCAGCAGCCTGCTACCAGGGATAGGTCAGCCCCAGCATTTT | CASSLLPGIGQPQHF | - | TRBJ1-5 | - | TRBV4-1
TGTGCCAGCAGCAGGGAAGGGACAGGAACCGGGGAGCTGTTTTTT | CASSREGTGTGELFF | many | TRBJ2-2 | TRBD1 | TRBV11-2
TGTGCCACCCTTGGCATAGACAATGAGCAGTTCTTC | CATLGIDNEQFF | few | TRBJ2-1 | - | TRBV10-3
TGCAGTGCTAGAGACCCCGGGACTCCCTACCAAGAGACCCAGTACTTC | CSARDPGTPYQETQYF | - | TRBJ2-5 | - | TRBV20-1
TGTGCCAGCAGCCGGAGTAGCGGGGGGGTTTCAGATACGCAGTATTTT | CASSRSSGGVSDTQYF | - | TRBJ2-3 | TRBD2 | TRBV27
TGTGCCAGCAGTTTTACAGGGTCTGGAAACACCATATATTTT | CASSFTGSGNTIYF | many | TRBJ1-3 | - | TRBV6-6
TGTGCCAGCAGCGCTAGCGGGGGGAAAGAGACCCAGTACTTC | CASSASGGKETQYF | few | TRBJ2-5 | TRBD2 | TRBV9
TGTGCCAGCAGTTCAACAGCCGCGTTGCCCCAGTACTTC | CASSSTAALPQYF | - | TRBJ2-5 | - | TRBV12-3/TRBV12-4
TGTGCCAGCAGGACGGGACTAGCGTCGGATACGCAGTATTTT | CASRTGLASDTQYF | - | TRBJ2-3 | TRBD2 | TRBV12-3/TRBV12-4
TGTGCCAGCAGCGCTACCGGGACAGGGGATTTTGGGGCCAACGTCCTGACTTTC | CASSATGTGDFGANVLTF | - | TRBJ2-6 | TRBD1 | TRBV7-6
TGTGCCAGTAGTATTACAGGAGGCTACGAGCAGTACTTC | CASSITGGYEQYF | - | TRBJ2-7 | - | TRBV19
TGTGCCAGCAGTTACTCGGGAGGGGTCGACAATGAGCAGTTCTTC | CASSYSGGVDNEQFF | - | TRBJ2-1 | TRBD2 | TRBV6-5
TGTGCCACTATACAGGTCGATGAGCAGTTCTTC | CATIQVDEQFF | few | TRBJ2-1 | - | TRBV24-1
TGTGCCAGCAGTTCCCCCGGGACAGGGGGCAACGAGCAGTACTTC | CASSSPGTGGNEQYF | - | TRBJ2-7 | TRBD1 | TRBV6-6
TGCGCCAGCAGCGAGGGACGGCATAACTATGGCTACACCTTC | CASSEGRHNYGYTF | - | TRBJ1-2 | - | TRBV10-2
TGCGCCAGCAGCCAAGGGGGGGGGCCGGCCGGGGAGCTGTTTTTT | CASSQGGGPAGELFF | few | TRBJ2-2 | - | TRBV4-1
TGTGCCAGCAGTCTTCGTAGCGGACCTACCGGGGAGCTGTTTTTT | CASSLRSGPTGELFF | few | TRBJ2-2 | - | TRBV12-3/TRBV12-4
TGTGCCATCAGTGAGAGTTTGGTAGATACGCAGTATTTT | CAISESLVDTQYF | - | TRBJ2-3 | - | TRBV10-3
TGTGCCAGCAGTCTGACAGGGGAGGATACGCAGTATTTT | CASSLTGEDTQYF | few | TRBJ2-3 | TRBD1 | TRBV6-1
TGTGCCAGCAGCTTAACTCTAGCGGGGGGGGCAGATACGCAGTATTTT | CASSLTLAGGADTQYF | - | TRBJ2-3 | TRBD2 | TRBV7-3
TGTGCCAGCAGCTTTCGGGCGAATCAGCCCCAGCATTTT | CASSFRANQPQHF | - | TRBJ1-5 | - | TRBV7-2
TGTGCCAGCTCACCACCGGGGGATCCATACGAGCAGTACTTC | CASSPPGDPYEQYF | - | TRBJ2-7 | - | TRBV18